The present entry profiles one TCR beta chain with its context. The data originate from a study of Ad26.COV2.S vaccination and SARS-CoV-2 variants. V lost 5 bases to trimming and J lost 10 bases; unmatched junction nucleotides: 12. CDR1 is GTSNPN, CDR2 SVGIG, per germline (reference sequence). CDR3 length: 13 residues. Stated treatment: 15 to 20 received Ad26.COV2.S at low or high dose, single or two shots; about 5 received placebo; per-sample allocation not given. The samples date from day 63 after the first vaccine or placebo injection. SARS-CoV-2 spike from the Wuhan strain was encoded by the vaccine, an Ad26 vector. Some clones are missing from TCRdb's copy, which holds only in-frame ones; the method was immunoSEQ multiplex PCR. This sample has some 460,000 clones; about nine tenths occur once, and the top ten carry around 1.6%.

This clonotype was sampled from a person aged 18-60 years who received the Ad26.COV2.S COVID-19 vaccine or a placebo. V and J are TRBV30 and TRBJ1-1; the match to TRBD1 covers 8 bases. Here the sequenced sample was peripheral blood, taken in a trial of Ad26.COV2.S vaccine versus placebo. The CDR3 is CAWVLQGAGLAFF. CDR3 DNA: TGTGCCTGGGTCCTCCAGGGGGCCGGTTTAGCTTTCTTT.